This T cell receptor (beta chain) originates from a study of shared clonotypes between healthy human individuals. Sequenced by immunoSEQ multiplex PCR; TCRdb stores in-frame clones only, minus some. The sample lists 180,000 or so clones, approximately 92% occurring once. Comment on this clone: What it binds is unknown.

Study-wide results and caveats: Tissues were not sampled, only blood, and their repertoires likely differ. Estimated richness was generally greater in naive than memory subsets. Rarefaction showed that sequencing of sorted subsets was incomplete (despite large depth).

Splitting of CD4+ cells produced CD45RA+ naive and CD45RA-negative memory subsets. V lost 7 bases and J lost 2; bases outside the gene matches: 11. CDR3 length: 15 amino acids. Germline-derived CDR1 and CDR2 are MDHEN and SYDVKM. This TCR was sampled from a woman under 40 in good health. This chain joins TRBV28 and TRBJ2-7; 7 bases fit TRBD1. Material for sequencing was naive CD4+ T cells sorted from blood. Indicated subset: CD45RA+ positively selected. The CDR3 sequence is CASNPRDRRAYEQYF. CDR3 in DNA: TGTGCCAGCAACCCCCGGGACAGAAGGGCCTACGAGCAGTACTTC.